Below, 26 T cell receptor beta chains from the same sample are listed, as sequenced in a study of blood T cell repertoires in COVID-19. Profiled with immunoSEQ multiplex PCR; TCRdb holds only in-frame clones, not every one. Of tens of thousands of clones listed, about 76% are singletons. Sequenced material: peripheral blood. Receptors originate from a man older than 75 with acute or convalescent COVID-19.

This chain connects TRBV6-5 to TRBJ1-2, with a tentative D call TRBD1 (6 bases). Germline CDR1 and CDR2: MNHEY and SVGAGI. CDR3 size: 12 residues. Trimming removed 6 bases from V and 5 bases from J, with 10 bases in between. DNA of the CDR3: TGTGCCAGCAGACAGGGAACTTATGGCTACACCTTC. Its translation: CASRQGTYGYTF.

The rearrangement links TRBV3-1 (or the pseudogene TRBV3-2) to TRBJ1-5; a weak D match, TRBD1 (6 bases). Germline-derived CDR1 and CDR2 are LGHDT and YNNKEL (reference sequence). V was cut by 2 bases and J by 6 bases, with 14 bases left in between. The CDR3 is 15 residues long. CDR3 bases: TGTGCCAGCAGCCAACAGGGGCACTTGGGTCAGCCCCAGCATTTT. Translating gives CASSQQGHLGQPQHF.

The CDR3 DNA reads TGTGCCAGCAGCTTAGACAGGGGGACGGAAAAACTGTTTTTT. Amino acid sequence: CASSLDRGTEKLFF. The rearrangement links TRBV5-4 to TRBJ1-4, with 9 bases matching TRBD1. The CDR3 length is 14 residues. The germline gives CDR1 SGHNT, CDR2 YYREEE (reference sequence). J gave up 8 bases and V 2 bases, and 4 bases lay outside the gene matches.

The rearrangement links TRBV19 to TRBJ2-4, with 7 bases fitting TRBD1. Germline V lookup: CDR1 LNHDA, CDR2 SQIVND (reference sequence). Trimming took 7 bases from V and 6 from J; bases not matched to a gene: 6. CDR3 length: 13 residues. CDR3 nucleotide sequence: TGTGCCAGTACCCCGGCAGGGGGAAACATTCAGTACTTC. It translates to CASTPAGGNIQYF.

V gene TRBV29-1 combines with J gene TRBJ1-1, with 11 bases aligning to TRBD1. The CDR3 consists of 12 residues. The V segment lost 4 bases and the J segment 7 bases; nucleotides outside the gene matches: 2. Germline values: CDR1 SQVTM, CDR2 ANQGSEA. In DNA form, the CDR3 reads TGCAGCGTTGGGACAGGGGGCTTTGAAGCTTTCTTT. Residues: CSVGTGGFEAFF.

The chain uses TRBV5-1 and TRBJ2-1, with 9 bases aligning to TRBD2. CDR1 and CDR2 (germline): SGHRS, YFSETQ. J lost 0 bases, V lost 4 bases, and 2 bases had no gene match. The length of the CDR3 is 15 residues. The CDR3 region has the DNA TGCGCCAGCAGCGCGGGGGGGACCTCCTACAATGAGCAGTTCTTC. Translating it yields CASSAGGTSYNEQFF.

The CDR3 region has the DNA TGTGCCAGCTCACAGACAACAGTCTACAATGAGCAGTTCTTC. It codes for CASSQTTVYNEQFF. V is TRBV18 and J is TRBJ2-1; no definite D call. Deletions cut 4 bases from V and 3 bases from J, with 10 bases between. The CDR3 is 14 residues long. Germline V CDR1 and CDR2: KGHSH, LQKENI.

This clone was counted at least ten times. The gene calls are TRBV18 and TRBJ2-7; TRBD2 matches 9 bases. V gave up 8 bases and J gave up 3 bases; unmatched junction bases: 5. Germline lookup yields CDR1 KGHSH and CDR2 LQKENI. The CDR3 is made up of 13 amino acids. The CDR3 is CASLAGGSYEQYF. Written as DNA, the CDR3 is TGTGCCAGCCTTGCGGGAGGGAGCTACGAGCAGTACTTC.

The chain is built from TRBV4-1 and TRBJ2-2; 9 bases agree with TRBD1. V shed 1 base, J shed 3 bases, and the junction held 9 bases outside the gene matches. CDR3 length: 18 residues. Germline values: CDR1 MGHRA, CDR2 YSYEKL. In nucleotides, the CDR3 is TGCGCCAGCAGCCAAGCACAGGACAGGGGTCGCGACACCGGGGAGCTGTTTTTT. This encodes CASSQAQDRGRDTGELFF.

The chain has TRBV9 and TRBJ1-6; 8 bases align to TRBD1. CDR3 length equals 16 residues. The germline CDR1 and CDR2 sequences are SGDLS and YYNGEE. The V segment lost 3 bases and the J segment 4 bases; nucleotides outside the gene matches: 6. The CDR3 loop is CASSAGQGGYNSPLHF. In DNA form, the CDR3 reads TGTGCCAGCAGCGCCGGACAGGGAGGATATAATTCACCCCTCCACTTT.

This clone has just one count. The rearrangement joins TRBV7-3 to TRBJ2-2, with 9 nucleotides matching TRBD2. Losses at the gene ends were 5 bases for V and 2 bases for J; bases not matched to a gene: 9. Germline V CDR1 and CDR2: SGHTA, FQGTGA. The CDR3 has 17 residues. CDR3 residues: CASSPQREDPNTGELFF. The CDR3 DNA reads as TGTGCCAGCAGCCCTCAGCGGGAGGACCCCAACACCGGGGAGCTGTTTTTT.

The count of this clone is one. This chain joins TRBV28 and TRBJ1-3, with D unresolved. There are 14 residues in the CDR3. Germline CDR1 and CDR2: MDHEN and SYDVKM. Deletions cut 5 bases from V and 0 bases from J, with 8 bases between. The CDR3 here is CASSPRGSGNTIYF. As DNA, the CDR3 is TGTGCCAGCAGTCCCCGAGGCTCTGGAAACACCATATATTTT.

This clone has only a few counts. V usage is TRBV19 and J usage is TRBJ1-6; D ambiguous. V lost 3 bases, J lost 3 bases, and 6 bases lay in between. This CDR3 contains 14 residues. The V gene's germline CDR1 is LNHDA and CDR2 SQIVND (reference sequence). CDR3 DNA sequence: TGTGCCAGTAGTATGGACTACTATAATTCACCCCTCCACTTT. Protein sequence: CASSMDYYNSPLHF.

This rearrangement joins TRBV10-3 to TRBJ2-1; TRBD2 is a possible D gene (6 bases). The CDR3 extends over 15 amino acids. With 0 bases removed from V and 7 bases from J, the gap between germline ends came to 13 bases. Per germline, CDR1 ENHRY and CDR2 SYGVKD. The CDR3 loop reads CAISESSKGRNEQFF. The CDR3 DNA follows: TGTGCCATCAGTGAGTCGTCGAAGGGGAGGAATGAGCAGTTCTTC.

This clone has only a few counts. J is TRBJ2-5 and V is TRBV5-4; D possibly corresponds to TRBD2 (5 bases). V lost 4 bases to trimming and J lost 1 base, with 8 bases between them. Per the germline V gene, CDR1 is SGHNT and CDR2 is YYREEE (reference sequence). CDR3 length: 13 residues. The CDR3 DNA follows: TGTGCCAGCAGCCCACGGGGCCAAGAGACCCAGTACTTC. This translates into CASSPRGQETQYF.

V usage is TRBV11-2 and J usage is TRBJ2-5; TRBD1 might be the D (5 bases). This CDR3 comprises 13 residues. V lost 3 bases and J 4 bases, leaving 9 bases between the germline ends. CDR1 is SGHAT and CDR2 is FQNNGV in the germline V gene. The CDR3 here is CASSFEGVETQYF. DNA of the CDR3: TGTGCCAGCAGCTTCGAAGGGGTAGAGACCCAGTACTTC.

The chain has TRBV4-2 and TRBJ1-5, with a possible D match to TRBD1 (6 bases). Trimming shortened V by 1 base and J by 7 bases, and 17 bases separated the two germline ends. Germline-derived CDR1 and CDR2 are LGHNA and YNFKEQ. The CDR3 loop spans 16 amino acids. CDR3 region: CASSQGDRNRGQPQHF. In DNA form, the CDR3 reads TGTGCCAGCAGCCAAGGAGACAGGAACCGAGGGCAGCCCCAGCATTTT.

CDR3 coding DNA: TGTGCCAGCTGGGGGCAGGGTTGGCAGCCCCAGCATTTT. Protein product: CASWGQGWQPQHF. The chain is built from TRBV19 and TRBJ1-5; possible D gene TRBD1, 6 bases. CDR1 is LNHDA, CDR2 SQIVND, per germline (reference sequence). There are 13 residues in the CDR3. Trimming removed 9 bases at V and 7 bases at J, with 16 bases between. The full variable domain, in which reference TRBV19 and TRBJ1-5 provide the parts outside the CDR3, is DGGITQSPKYLFRKEGQNVTLSCEQNLNHDAMYWYRQDPGQGLRLIYYSQIVNDFQKGDIAEGYSVSREKKESFPLTVTSAQKNPTAFYLCASWGQGWQPQHFGDGTRLSIL.

V is TRBV28 and J is TRBJ1-2, with TRBD1 matching 8 bases. Germline V gene lookup returns CDR1 MDHEN and CDR2 SYDVKM. With 5 bases clipped from V and 4 bases from J, the junction kept 9 bases outside the gene matches. CDR3 length: 15 residues. The CDR3 protein is CASSTRQGYAYGYTF. CDR3 bases: TGTGCCAGCAGTACCCGACAGGGGTATGCCTATGGCTACACCTTC.

The chain carries TRBV4-1 and TRBJ1-5; D remains unclear. The CDR3 has 13 amino acids. Germline V gene sequence: CDR1 MGHRA, CDR2 YSYEKL. Trimming cost V 0 bases and J 6 bases, with 6 bases left between them. This chain's CDR3 is CASSQDSGQPQHF. CDR3 bases: TGCGCCAGCAGCCAAGATTCGGGTCAGCCCCAGCATTTT.

The sample holds many counts of this clone. The V gene is TRBV7-9, the J gene TRBJ1-3; D gene ambiguous. Deletions cut 6 bases from V and 0 bases from J, with 9 bases between. Germline V gene data show CDR1 as SEHNR and CDR2 as FQNEAQ (reference sequence). CDR3 length: 14 amino acids. Here the CDR3 DNA reads TGTGCCAGCAGATACGACAACTCTGGAAACACCATATATTTT. It translates to CASRYDNSGNTIYF.

This clone was picked up one time. V and J are TRBV28 and TRBJ1-5; maybe TRBD1 (6 bases). CDR1 is MDHEN, CDR2 SYDVKM, per germline. V was pared by 3 bases and J by 5 bases, with 11 bases between. The CDR3 has 14 residues. CDR3 sequence reads: CASSFGQSYQPQHF. CDR3 nucleotides: TGTGCCAGCAGTTTCGGACAGTCCTATCAGCCCCAGCATTTT.

J is TRBJ2-7 and V is TRBV5-4, with a tentative D call TRBD1 (5 bases). V shed 0 bases and J shed 0 bases, with 10 bases lying between them. This CDR3 is 15 amino acids long. Per germline, CDR1 SGHNT and CDR2 YYREEE (reference sequence). The DNA of the CDR3 is TGTGCCAGCAGCTTGGGACAGCTTACCTCCTACGAGCAGTACTTC. Translation gives CASSLGQLTSYEQYF.

The J gene is TRBJ2-7, the V gene TRBV27, with 8 bases aligning to TRBD1. Germline CDR1 and CDR2: MNHEY and SMNVEV (reference sequence). Losses at the gene ends were 6 bases for V and 0 bases for J; bases not matched to a gene: 7. This CDR3 has 15 amino acids. The CDR3 DNA reads TGTGCCAGCAGACTAGGACAGGGCTCCTCCTACGAGCAGTACTTC. Its translation is CASRLGQGSSYEQYF.

V is TRBV5-5 and J is TRBJ1-4; tentatively, D is TRBD1 (6 bases). CDR3 length: 14 amino acids. Germline CDR1 SGHKS, CDR2 YYEKEE (reference sequence). The V end was cut by 1 base, the J end by 5 bases, with 9 bases between. CDR3 loop: CASSLTGTNEKLFF. CDR3 bases: TGTGCCAGCAGCTTGACAGGGACGAATGAAAAACTGTTTTTT.

Many counts were recorded for this clone. J is TRBJ2-3 and V is TRBV5-8, with 8 bases matching TRBD1. J was trimmed by 0 bases and V by 3 bases; bases with no gene match: 3. Germline lookup yields CDR1 SGHTS and CDR2 YDEGEE. The CDR3 spans 15 residues. The DNA for the CDR3 is TGTGCCAGCAGCTCCGGACAGGGTAGCACAGATACGCAGTATTTT. This translates into CASSSGQGSTDTQYF.